The source of this T cell receptor (beta chain) is a study of identical twins. Notes on this clonotype: As yet, its antigen is unknown.

cDNA carried unique molecular identifiers, and a universal primer site was added by template switching. Each CDR3 protein gets one entry after TCRdb re-called the 5' RACE reads with MiXCR. The sample lists nearly 650,000 distinct CDR3 sequences; 7.1% were seen once. The CDR3 has 11 amino acids. Germline CDR1 reads MGHDK; CDR2 reads SYGVNS. V lost 0 bases, J lost 6 bases, and 2 bases lay in between. Study-wide results and caveats: A cross-sectional statistical analysis, not follow-up of the same donors, supported the conclusions. While abundant cord blood beta clonotypes carried fewer insertions, memory repertoires showed no such pattern.

This same sample was also part of a study on yellow fever vaccine responses in identical twins. From that report: After vaccination, twins' T cell response reportedly seemed partly convergent, partly personalized.

The receptor comes from a woman aged 18 to 35 in good health. The sequenced material came from PBMCs. V and J are TRBV25-1 and TRBJ1-1; D not certain. The CDR3 DNA reads as TGTGCCAGCAGTGAATATCCTGAAGCTTTCTTT. Protein sequence: CASSEYPEAFF.